The 17 T cell receptor beta chains in this list originate from one sample, sequenced in a study of early T cells in non-severe SARS-CoV-2 infection. TCRdb used MiXCR to reprocess the 5' RACE reads, holding one entry per CDR3 protein. The sample contains about 81,000 distinct CDR3 sequences, approximately 6% of which appear only once. Sample: whole blood. These receptors all stem from an adult who was a healthcare worker with PCR-confirmed SARS-CoV-2 infection or an uninfected control (not recorded which).

The gene calls are TRBV7-9 and TRBJ2-1; D is uncertain. CDR3 size: 12 residues. Trimming took 6 bases from V and 10 from J, leaving 13 bases between them. CDR1 is SEHNR and CDR2 is FQNEAQ in the germline V gene (reference sequence). CDR3: CASSPARDEQFF. The CDR3 DNA is TGTGCCAGCAGTCCAGCGAGAGACGAGCAGTTCTTC.

This clonotype showed up many times. V is TRBV18 and J is TRBJ2-5; D possibly corresponds to TRBD2 (5 bases). The length of the CDR3 is 13 residues. Germline loops: CDR1 KGHSH, CDR2 LQKENI. Trimming pared 5 bases from V and 3 bases from J, leaving 10 bases between. The CDR3 protein is CASSSGLEETQYF. The DNA for the CDR3 is TGTGCCAGCTCATCAGGACTGGAAGAGACCCAGTACTTC.

The chain employs TRBV18 and TRBJ2-3, with a tentative D call TRBD2 (6 bases). Trimming took 6 bases from V and 0 from J, leaving 16 bases between them. CDR3 length: 16 residues. The germline CDR1 and CDR2 sequences are KGHSH and LQKENI. The CDR3 region is CASSSPGRGSTDTQYF. The CDR3 nucleotides read TGTGCCAGCTCCAGTCCGGGACGGGGGAGCACAGATACGCAGTATTTT.

This clonotype was seen ten or more times. The chain couples TRBV7-2 to TRBJ1-1; D is unclear. The V gene lost 6 bases and the J gene lost 4 bases, with 6 bases spanning the gap. There are 11 residues in the CDR3. CDR1 is SGHTA and CDR2 is FQGNSA in the germline V gene. This CDR3 reads CASRHFTEAFF. The CDR3 bases are TGTGCCAGCAGACATTTCACTGAAGCTTTCTTT.

A few counts support this clonotype. V and J are TRBV24-1 and TRBJ2-2; no clear D gene. The CDR3 consists of 18 residues. CDR1 is KGHDR and CDR2 is SFDVKD in the germline V gene. Trimming removed 3 bases from V and 4 bases from J, with 20 bases in between. The CDR3 protein is CATSDRDRGRAGTGELFF. The CDR3, as DNA: TGTGCCACCAGTGATCGTGATCGTGGCCGGGCCGGCACCGGGGAGCTGTTTTTT.

This clonotype appeared a few times. This chain connects TRBV30 to TRBJ2-7; the D is unclear. The V gene's germline CDR1 is GTSNPN and CDR2 SVGIG (reference sequence). This CDR3 region has 11 residues. Trimming left V 0 bases short and J 4 bases short, with 4 bases between. The CDR3 DNA sequence: TGTGCCTGGAGTGTCGGATACGAGCAGTACTTC. Amino acids: CAWSVGYEQYF.

This clonotype was detected many times. J is TRBJ2-5 and V is TRBV6-6, with D possibly being TRBD1 (5 bases). Germline V lookup: CDR1 MNHNY, CDR2 SVGAGI (reference sequence). The CDR3 sequence is 13 residues long. With 5 bases removed from V and 2 bases from J, the gap between germline ends came to 9 bases. The DNA of the CDR3 is TGTGCCAGCAGTCCGACAGAGCAAGAGACCCAGTACTTC. This sequence encodes CASSPTEQETQYF.

The chain employs TRBV20-1 and TRBJ1-2; D ambiguous. V was shortened by 6 bases and J by 7 bases, with 21 bases between the two germline ends. This CDR3 contains 14 residues. Germline V lookup: CDR1 DFQATT, CDR2 SNEGSKA (reference sequence). CDR3 region: CSASQTAGLGGYTF. The CDR3, as DNA: TGCAGTGCGAGTCAGACGGCGGGCCTGGGTGGCTACACCTTC.

Only a few counts were recorded for this clonotype. This CDR3 reads CASSQRTDFNSPLHF. In nucleotides, the CDR3 is TGTGCCAGCAGCCAGAGGACGGACTTTAATTCACCCCTCCACTTT. The chain is built from TRBV4-2 and TRBJ1-6; no firm D call. V lost 3 bases, J lost 6 bases, and 12 bases lay in between. This CDR3 is built from 15 residues. Germline V gene data show CDR1 as LGHNA and CDR2 as YNFKEQ.

This clonotype appeared a few times. V usage is TRBV20-1 and J usage is TRBJ1-6; D remains unclear. With 2 bases removed from V and 0 bases from J, the gap between germline ends came to 11 bases. The length of the CDR3 is 16 residues. CDR1 DFQATT and CDR2 SNEGSKA come from the germline V gene (reference sequence). CDR3 sequence reads: CSARKTGGSYNSPLHF. The CDR3 nucleotides read TGCAGTGCTAGAAAAACGGGAGGCTCCTATAATTCACCCCTCCACTTT.

The rearrangement links TRBV4-3 to TRBJ2-7; possible D gene TRBD2, 6 bases. The V end lost 0 bases, the J end lost 2 bases, and 14 bases lay between the germline ends. CDR3 length: 16 residues. Germline CDR1 is LGHNA and CDR2 is YSLEER. The CDR3 loop is CASSQEVGSGPYEQYF. In DNA, the CDR3 is TGCGCCAGCAGCCAAGAGGTTGGTAGCGGTCCCTACGAGCAGTACTTC.

Comments on this clonotype: This may be a read error: a much more frequent sequence differs by one nucleotide. A read error is likely, as this CDR3 ends without the conserved phenylalanine or tryptophan. V usage is TRBV28 and J usage is TRBJ2-1; TRBD1 is a possible D gene (5 bases). V dropped 3 bases and J dropped 9 bases, with 15 bases sitting between them. The CDR3 covers 14 residues. Per germline, CDR1 MDHEN and CDR2 SYDVKM. Written as DNA, the CDR3 is TGTGCCAGCAGTTTGGTCGGCAGGGCTCCTGAGCAGTTCTCC. Translation: CASSLVGRAPEQFS.

Many counts were recorded for this clonotype. The rearrangement uses TRBV4-3 and TRBJ2-2; tentative D call: TRBD2 (6 bases). Trimming stripped 4 bases from V and 3 bases from J, with 12 bases between. Germline V gene data show CDR1 as LGHNA and CDR2 as YSLEER. This CDR3 is 15 amino acids long. CDR3 amino acids: CASSPGREYTGELFF. The CDR3 nucleotides are TGCGCCAGCAGCCCTGGACGGGAGTACACCGGGGAGCTGTTTTTT.

This clonotype was seen only a few times. The chain uses TRBV7-2 and TRBJ1-5; a possible D gene is TRBD1 (5 bases). Germline V gene sequence: CDR1 SGHTA, CDR2 FQGNSA. V gave up 8 bases and J gave up 0 bases, with 11 bases separating them. CDR3 size: 14 residues. The CDR3 DNA follows: TGTGCCAGCCAGGCAGGGAATAGCAATCAGCCCCAGCATTTT. Protein: CASQAGNSNQPQHF. Supplemented by reference TRBV7-2 and TRBJ1-5, the full variable domain reads GAGVSQSPSNKVTEKGKDVELRCDPISGHTALYWYRQSLGQGLEFLIYFQGNSAPDKSGLPSDRFSAERTGGSVSTLTIQRTQQEDSAVYLCASQAGNSNQPQHFGDGTRLSIL.

The V and J genes are TRBV10-2 and TRBJ2-1; 8 nucleotides align to TRBD2. Looked up from germline, CDR1 is WSHSY and CDR2 is SAAADI. V gave up 3 bases and J gave up 1 base; unmatched junction bases: 14. CDR3 size: 19 residues. CDR3 region: CASSDPEVGGRKSYNEQFF. DNA for the CDR3: TGCGCCAGCAGTGATCCTGAAGTGGGCGGGAGGAAGTCCTACAATGAGCAGTTCTTC.

This clonotype has more than one count but fewer than ten. The chain combines TRBV9 with TRBJ2-7, with 8 bases matching TRBD1. Germline CDR1 and CDR2: SGDLS and YYNGEE. The V and J ends lost 4 bases and 6 bases, in that order; junction bases with no gene match: 6. The CDR3 loop spans 13 amino acids. The CDR3 sequence is CASSPPTGAEQYF. The CDR3 nucleotides are TGTGCCAGCAGCCCTCCGACAGGGGCCGAGCAGTACTTC.

This clonotype has ten or more counts. This chain links TRBV20-1 with TRBJ2-7; 11 nucleotides line up with TRBD2. Trimming cost V 6 bases and J 3 bases; bases outside gene matches: 7. The CDR3 has 14 amino acids. Germline CDR1 DFQATT, CDR2 SNEGSKA (reference sequence). In DNA form, the CDR3 reads TGCAGTGCCAGCCCTAGCGGGGGGATCTACGAGCAGTACTTC. Translation: CSASPSGGIYEQYF.